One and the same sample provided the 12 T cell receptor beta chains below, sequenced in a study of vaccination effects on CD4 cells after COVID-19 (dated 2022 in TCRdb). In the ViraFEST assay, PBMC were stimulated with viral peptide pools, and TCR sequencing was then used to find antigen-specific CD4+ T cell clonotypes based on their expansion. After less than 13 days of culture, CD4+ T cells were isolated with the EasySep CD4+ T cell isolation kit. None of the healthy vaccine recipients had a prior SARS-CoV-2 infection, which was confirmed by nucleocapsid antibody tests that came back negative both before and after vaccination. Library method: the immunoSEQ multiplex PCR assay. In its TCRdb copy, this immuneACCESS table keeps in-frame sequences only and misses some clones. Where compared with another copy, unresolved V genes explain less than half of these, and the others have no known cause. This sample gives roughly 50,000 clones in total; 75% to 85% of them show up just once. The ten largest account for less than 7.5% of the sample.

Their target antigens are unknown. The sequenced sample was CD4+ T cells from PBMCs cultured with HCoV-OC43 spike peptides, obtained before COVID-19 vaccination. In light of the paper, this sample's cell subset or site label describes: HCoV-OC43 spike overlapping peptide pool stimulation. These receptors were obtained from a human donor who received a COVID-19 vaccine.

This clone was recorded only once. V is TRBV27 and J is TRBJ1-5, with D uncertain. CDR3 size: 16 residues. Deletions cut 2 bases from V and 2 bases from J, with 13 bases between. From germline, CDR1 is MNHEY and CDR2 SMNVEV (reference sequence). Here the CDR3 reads CASSLVAGYGNQPQHF. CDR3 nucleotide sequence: TGTGCCAGCAGTTTAGTTGCGGGATACGGCAATCAGCCCCAGCATTTT.

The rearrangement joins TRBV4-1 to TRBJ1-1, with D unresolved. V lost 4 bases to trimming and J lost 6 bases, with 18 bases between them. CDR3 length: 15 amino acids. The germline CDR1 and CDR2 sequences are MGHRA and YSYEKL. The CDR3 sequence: CASSLRGRGDAEAFF. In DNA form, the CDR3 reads TGCGCCAGCAGCCTCCGAGGACGGGGTGACGCTGAAGCTTTCTTT.

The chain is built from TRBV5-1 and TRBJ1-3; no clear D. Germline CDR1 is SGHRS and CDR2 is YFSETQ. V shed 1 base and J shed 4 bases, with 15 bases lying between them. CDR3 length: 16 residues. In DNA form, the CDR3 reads TGCGCCAGCAGCTTGTACTCCTCGGGATCGGGAAACACCATATATTTT. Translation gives CASSLYSSGSGNTIYF.

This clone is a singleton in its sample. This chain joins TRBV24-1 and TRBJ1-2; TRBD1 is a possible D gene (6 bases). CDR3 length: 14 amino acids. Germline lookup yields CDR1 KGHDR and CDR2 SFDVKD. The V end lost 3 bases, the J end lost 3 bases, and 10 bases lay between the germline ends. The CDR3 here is CATSDPPGDYGYTF. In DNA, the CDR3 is TGTGCCACCAGTGATCCCCCAGGGGACTATGGCTACACCTTC.

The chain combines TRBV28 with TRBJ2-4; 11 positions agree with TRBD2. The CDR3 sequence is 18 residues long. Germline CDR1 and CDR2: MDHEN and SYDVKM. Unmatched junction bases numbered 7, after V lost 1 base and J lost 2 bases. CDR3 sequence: CASSLYSGGAFTKNIQYF. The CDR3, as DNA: TGTGCCAGCAGTTTATATAGCGGGGGGGCGTTTACCAAAAACATTCAGTACTTC.

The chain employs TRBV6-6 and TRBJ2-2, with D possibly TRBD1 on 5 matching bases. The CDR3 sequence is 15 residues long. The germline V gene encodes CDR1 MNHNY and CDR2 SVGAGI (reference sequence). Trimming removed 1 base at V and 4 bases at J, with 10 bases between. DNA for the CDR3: TGTGCCAGCAGTTACTTACTTAGGGGCACCGGGGAGCTGTTTTTT. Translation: CASSYLLRGTGELFF.

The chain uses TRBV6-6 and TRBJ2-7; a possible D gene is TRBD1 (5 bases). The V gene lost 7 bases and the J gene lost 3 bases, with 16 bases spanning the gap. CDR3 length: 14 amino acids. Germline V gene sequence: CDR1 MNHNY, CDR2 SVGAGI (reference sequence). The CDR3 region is CASKSTGTVYEQYV. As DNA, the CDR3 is TGTGCCAGCAAATCAACAGGCACCGTCTACGAGCAGTACGTC.

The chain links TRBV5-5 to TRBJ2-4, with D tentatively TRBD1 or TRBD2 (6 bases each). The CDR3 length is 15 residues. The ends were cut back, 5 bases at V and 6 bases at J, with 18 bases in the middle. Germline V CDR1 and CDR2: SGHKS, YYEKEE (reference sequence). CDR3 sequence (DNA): TGTGCCAGCAGACCGGGTCTAGAGGGGGGAAACATTCAGTACTTC. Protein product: CASRPGLEGGNIQYF.

The CDR3, as DNA: TGTGCCAGCAGCTCACTAGCGGGGGCGACCACCGGGGAGCTGTTTTTT. Amino acids: CASSSLAGATTGELFF. V usage is TRBV9 and J usage is TRBJ2-2; 11 nucleotides match TRBD2. The trim removed 4 bases at V and 4 bases at J, leaving 6 bases unmatched. This CDR3 has 16 amino acids. The germline CDR1 and CDR2 sequences are SGDLS and YYNGEE.

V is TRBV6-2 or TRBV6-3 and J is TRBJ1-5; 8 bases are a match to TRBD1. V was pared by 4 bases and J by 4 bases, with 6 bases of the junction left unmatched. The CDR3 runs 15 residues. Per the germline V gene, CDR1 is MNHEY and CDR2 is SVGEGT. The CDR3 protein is CASSSRGLGNQPQHF. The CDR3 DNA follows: TGTGCCAGCAGTTCCAGGGGGCTAGGTAATCAGCCCCAGCATTTT.

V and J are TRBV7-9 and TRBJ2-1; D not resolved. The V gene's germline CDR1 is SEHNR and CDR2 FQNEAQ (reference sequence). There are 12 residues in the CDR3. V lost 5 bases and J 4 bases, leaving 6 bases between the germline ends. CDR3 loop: CASSLDYNEQFF. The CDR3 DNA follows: TGTGCCAGCAGCCTAGATTACAATGAGCAGTTCTTC.

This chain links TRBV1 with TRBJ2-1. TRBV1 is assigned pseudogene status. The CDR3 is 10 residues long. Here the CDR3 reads CTSSTHGGFF. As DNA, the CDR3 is TGCACCAGCAGCACCCATGGGGGGTTCTTC.